These 2 T cell receptor beta chains came from one sample sequenced in a study of shared clonotypes between healthy human individuals. Only in-frame clones appear in the TCRdb table, and some are missing; sequencing was by immunoSEQ multiplex PCR. The table records millions of clones, over 85% of them present only once. Sequencing used naive CD4+ T cells sorted from blood. As for subset: CD45RA+ positively selected. Receptor source: a man aged 18 to 29 in good health.

V gene TRBV19 combines with J gene TRBJ1-5, with D possibly matching TRBD1 (5 bases). V gave up 6 bases and J gave up 1 base, with 19 bases separating them. Germline lookup yields CDR1 LNHDA and CDR2 SQIVND (reference sequence). There are 17 residues in the CDR3. The CDR3 nucleotides read TGTGCCAGTAGACGACATGGGGCCGACTCAAGCAATCAGCCCCAGCATTTT. It is translated as CASRRHGADSSNQPQHF.

Worth noting for this clone: This may be a read error, as it is one base from a much larger clone. The same CDR3 is also encoded by other DNA sequences in this sample. This chain connects TRBV5-4 to TRBJ2-3; 9 positions match TRBD1. This CDR3 region has 14 residues. The germline CDR1 and CDR2 sequences are SGHNT and YYREEE (reference sequence). Trimming at V came to 4 bases and at J to 3 bases, leaving 3 bases not matched to a gene. CDR3 bases: TGTGCCAGCAGCCCGGGACAGGGTACAGATACGCAGTATTTT. Protein: CASSPGQGTDTQYF.